This TCR beta chain is from a study of blood T cell repertoires in COVID-19. Germline assignment: CDR1 SGDLS and CDR2 YYNGEE. The CDR3 runs to 15 residues. The V gene end was trimmed by 0 bases and the J gene end by 10 bases; junction bases not matched to a gene: 7. This clone was observed a handful of times. TCRdb's table, derived via immunoSEQ multiplex PCR, lists solely in-frame clones and lacks some. The table records 140,000 to 150,000 clones, more than 60% of them present only once. The chain carries TRBV9 and TRBJ2-7; TRBD2 matches 13 bases. The sequencing sample was made of peripheral blood. This TCR was recovered from a woman aged 55-69 years with acute or convalescent COVID-19. The CDR3 DNA reads as TGTGCCAGCAGCGTAGACAGTAGGACTAGCGGGAGTCAGTACTTC. It translates to CASSVDSRTSGSQYF. Supplemented by reference TRBV9 and TRBJ2-7, the full variable domain reads DSGVTQTPKHLITATGQRVTLRCSPRSGDLSVYWYQQSLDQGLQFLIQYYNGEERAKGNILERFSAQQFPDLHSELNLSSLELGDSALYFCASSVDSRTSGSQYFGPGTRLTVT.